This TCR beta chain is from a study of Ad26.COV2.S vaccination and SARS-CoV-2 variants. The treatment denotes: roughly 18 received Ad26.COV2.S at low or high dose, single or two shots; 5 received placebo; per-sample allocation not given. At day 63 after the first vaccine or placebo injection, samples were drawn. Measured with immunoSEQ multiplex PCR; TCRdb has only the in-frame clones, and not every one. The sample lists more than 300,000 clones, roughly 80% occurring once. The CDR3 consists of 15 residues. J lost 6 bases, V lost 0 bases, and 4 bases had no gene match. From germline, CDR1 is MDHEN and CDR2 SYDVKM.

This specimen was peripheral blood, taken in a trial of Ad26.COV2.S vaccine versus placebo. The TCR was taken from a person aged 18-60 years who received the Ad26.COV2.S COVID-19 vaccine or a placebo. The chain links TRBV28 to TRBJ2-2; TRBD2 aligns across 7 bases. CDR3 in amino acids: CASSLWSAGPGELFF. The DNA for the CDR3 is TGTGCCAGCAGTTTATGGTCAGCGGGGCCCGGGGAGCTGTTTTTT.